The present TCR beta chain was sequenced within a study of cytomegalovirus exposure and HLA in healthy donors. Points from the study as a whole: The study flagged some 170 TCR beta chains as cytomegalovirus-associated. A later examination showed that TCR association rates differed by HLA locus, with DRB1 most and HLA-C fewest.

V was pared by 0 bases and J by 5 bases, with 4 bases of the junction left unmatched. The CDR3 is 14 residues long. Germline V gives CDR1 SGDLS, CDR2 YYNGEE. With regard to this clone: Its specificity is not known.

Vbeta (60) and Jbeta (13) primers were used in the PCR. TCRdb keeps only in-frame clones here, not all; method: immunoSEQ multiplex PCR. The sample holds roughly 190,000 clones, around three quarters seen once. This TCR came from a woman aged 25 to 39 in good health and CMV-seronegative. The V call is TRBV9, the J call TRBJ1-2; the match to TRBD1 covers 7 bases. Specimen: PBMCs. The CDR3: CASSVGETGYGYTF. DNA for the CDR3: TGTGCCAGCAGCGTAGGGGAGACAGGGTATGGCTACACCTTC. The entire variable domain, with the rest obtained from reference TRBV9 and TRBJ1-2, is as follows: DSGVTQTPKHLITATGQRVTLRCSPRSGDLSVYWYQQSLDQGLQFLIQYYNGEERAKGNILERFSAQQFPDLHSELNLSSLELGDSALYFCASSVGETGYGYTFGSGTRLTVV.